Included here is one TCR beta chain sequence, with context. The treatment is: oral pan-JAK inhibitor, 5-10 mg twice daily. The sample is drawn from a study of CD8+ T cells in alopecia areata. Study-level information: Percent of scalp involved defined treated patients' severity scores.

Germline V CDR1 and CDR2: ENHRY, SYGVKD. The CDR3 is 12 residues long. Trimming stripped 4 bases from V and 3 bases from J, with 6 bases between. Extracted RNA was reverse transcribed, and the resulting cDNA served as sequencing template. The data were produced by immunoSEQ multiplex PCR, yet TCRdb's version contains in-frame clones alone and is incomplete. The table has 200,000 to 250,000 clones, 35% to 40% seen once. This chain connects TRBV10-3 to TRBJ1-1, with D maybe TRBD1 (6 bases). The sequence was obtained from a human donor with alopecia areata. Sample: CD4+ T cells sorted from blood, taken at roughly week 30, from a patient treated with tofacitinib. In nucleotides, the CDR3 is TGTGCCATCAGTGGACAGGACACTGAAGCTTTCTTT. It codes for CAISGQDTEAFF.